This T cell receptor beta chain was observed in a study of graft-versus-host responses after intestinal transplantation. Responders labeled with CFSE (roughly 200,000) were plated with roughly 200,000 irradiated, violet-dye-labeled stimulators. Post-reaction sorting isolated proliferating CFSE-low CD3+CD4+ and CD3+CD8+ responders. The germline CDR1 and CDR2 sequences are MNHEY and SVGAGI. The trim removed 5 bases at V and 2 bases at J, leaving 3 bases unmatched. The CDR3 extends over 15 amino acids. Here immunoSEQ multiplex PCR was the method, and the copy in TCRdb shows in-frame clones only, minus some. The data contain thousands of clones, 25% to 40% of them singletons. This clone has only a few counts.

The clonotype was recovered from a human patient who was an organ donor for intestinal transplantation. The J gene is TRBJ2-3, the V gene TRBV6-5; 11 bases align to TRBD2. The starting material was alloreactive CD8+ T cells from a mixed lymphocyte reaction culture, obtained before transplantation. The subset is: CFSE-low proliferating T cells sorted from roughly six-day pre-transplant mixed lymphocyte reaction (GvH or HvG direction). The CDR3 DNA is TGTGCCAGCAGTCTAGCGGGAGGCCACACAGATACGCAGTATTTT. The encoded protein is CASSLAGGHTDTQYF.